This passage covers 21 T cell receptor beta chains from one sample sequenced in a study of OX40 agonist ivuxolimab in advanced cancers. Assay: immunoSEQ multiplex PCR; the TCRdb copy retains only in-frame clones and omits some. The sample has some 52,000 clones; 94% are singletons. The sequenced sample was CD4+ or CD8+ T cells sorted from blood, obtained in a trial of the OX40 agonist ivuxolimab. Source of these receptors: an adult with an advanced solid tumor such as melanoma, head and neck, liver or kidney cancer.

The V and J genes are TRBV11-3 and TRBJ2-7; possibly TRBD2 for D (6 bases). Germline lookup yields CDR1 SGHNT and CDR2 YENEEA. This CDR3 spans 12 amino acids. The V end lost 5 bases, the J end lost 7 bases, and 12 bases lay between the germline ends. The CDR3 coding sequence is TGTGCCAGCAGCCAGACGAGCGGGGAGCAGTACTTC. Its protein product is CASSQTSGEQYF.

This clone was detected only a few times. The rearrangement links TRBV9 to TRBJ2-4; 8 nucleotides match TRBD2. J was trimmed by 8 bases and V by 4 bases; bases with no gene match: 8. The CDR3 has 14 residues. The V gene's germline CDR1 is SGDLS and CDR2 YYNGEE. CDR3 residues: CASSPQDGRDIQYF. Here the CDR3 DNA reads TGTGCCAGCAGCCCCCAGGACGGGAGGGACATTCAGTACTTC. The entire variable domain, with the rest obtained from reference TRBV9 and TRBJ2-4, is as follows: DSGVTQTPKHLITATGQRVTLRCSPRSGDLSVYWYQQSLDQGLQFLIQYYNGEERAKGNILERFSAQQFPDLHSELNLSSLELGDSALYFCASSPQDGRDIQYFGAGTRLSVL.

As DNA, the CDR3 is TGTGCCAGTAGTATCGGGACAGGTGCAAAACTGTTTTTT. It is translated as CASSIGTGAKLFF. The chain is built from TRBV19 and TRBJ1-4; TRBD1 aligns across 8 bases. J gave up 10 bases and V 3 bases, and 4 bases lay outside the gene matches. The CDR3 loop spans 13 amino acids. Germline V lookup: CDR1 LNHDA, CDR2 SQIVND (reference sequence).

V usage is TRBV6-1 and J usage is TRBJ2-5; 8 bases match TRBD2. The V and J ends lost 8 bases and 5 bases, in that order; junction bases with no gene match: 13. The CDR3 loop spans 15 amino acids. Per germline, CDR1 MNHNS and CDR2 SASEGT. This CDR3 is CASGSYSGKGETQYF. The CDR3 DNA reads as TGTGCCAGCGGGTCTTATAGCGGGAAGGGTGAGACCCAGTACTTC.

The chain employs TRBV4-1 and TRBJ1-5; the D is unclear. The CDR3 length is 14 residues. Germline assignment: CDR1 MGHRA and CDR2 YSYEKL. The ends were cut back, 1 base at V and 4 bases at J, with 8 bases in the middle. The CDR3 DNA reads as TGCGCCAGCAGCCAAGGTGGGTTGAATCAGCCCCAGCATTTT. It translates to CASSQGGLNQPQHF.

The CDR3 DNA follows: TGTGCCAGTAGTATGGGACTAGCGGAGAACACCGGGGAGCTGTTTTTT. Amino acids: CASSMGLAENTGELFF. The chain combines TRBV19 with TRBJ2-2, with 11 nucleotides matching TRBD2. Germline trimming cut 3 bases from V and 1 base from J; bases unmatched to any gene: 1. Germline lookup yields CDR1 LNHDA and CDR2 SQIVND (reference sequence). This CDR3 region has 16 residues. The full variable domain, completed using reference TRBV19 and TRBJ2-2, is DGGITQSPKYLFRKEGQNVTLSCEQNLNHDAMYWYRQDPGQGLRLIYYSQIVNDFQKGDIAEGYSVSREKKESFPLTVTSAQKNPTAFYLCASSMGLAENTGELFFGEGSRLTVL.

The CDR3 DNA is TGTGCCAGCACCCCAGCGGGAGTAGGGGAGACCCAGTACTTC. Amino acids: CASTPAGVGETQYF. This chain uses TRBV6-5 with TRBJ2-5; 8 bases map to TRBD2. Germline CDR1 and CDR2: MNHEY and SVGAGI. This CDR3 is 14 amino acids long. The V segment lost 7 bases and the J segment 5 bases; nucleotides outside the gene matches: 9.

CDR3 residues: CASSPRLAGEVEQFF. The CDR3 DNA follows: TGCGCCAGCAGCCCTCGACTAGCGGGAGAGGTTGAGCAGTTCTTC. V is TRBV4-1 and J is TRBJ2-1, with 12 bases aligning to TRBD2. CDR3 length equals 15 residues. Germline V lookup: CDR1 MGHRA, CDR2 YSYEKL. After removal of 4 bases from V and 9 bases from J, the junction contained 7 bases not matched to a gene.

The chain is built from TRBV6-5 and TRBJ2-3; D may be TRBD1 (5 bases). Germline V gives CDR1 MNHEY, CDR2 SVGAGI. V dropped 10 bases and J dropped 1 base, with 6 bases sitting between them. The CDR3 is made up of 11 amino acids. The CDR3 protein is CATRGTDTQYF. The CDR3 DNA sequence: TGTGCCACCAGGGGCACAGATACGCAGTATTTT.

The CDR3 sequence: CSVEDLDRGTGELFF. The CDR3 DNA is TGCAGCGTTGAAGATCTGGACAGGGGGACCGGGGAGCTGTTTTTT. The V call is TRBV29-1, the J call TRBJ2-2; 10 bases map to TRBD1. This CDR3 comprises 15 residues. Germline trimming cut 0 bases from V and 5 bases from J; bases unmatched to any gene: 3. Germline lookup yields CDR1 SQVTM and CDR2 ANQGSEA.

The chain recombines TRBV11-2 with TRBJ2-1; 11 bases align to TRBD2. Germline V gene data show CDR1 as SGHAT and CDR2 as FQNNGV. Trimming removed 5 bases from V and 5 bases from J; junction bases left unmatched: 8. The CDR3 totals 16 residues. DNA for the CDR3: TGTGCCAGCAGCCCCCCGACTAGCGGGAAAGACAATGAGCAGTTCTTC. Protein sequence: CASSPPTSGKDNEQFF.

The chain carries TRBV19 and TRBJ1-3; TRBD1 matches at 8 bases. CDR1 is LNHDA and CDR2 is SQIVND in the germline V gene (reference sequence). J gave up 0 bases and V 6 bases, and 1 base lay outside the gene matches. CDR3 size: 14 residues. CDR3 in amino acids: CASSDRGSGNTIYF. The CDR3 DNA sequence: TGTGCCAGTAGCGACAGGGGCTCTGGAAACACCATATATTTT.

The CDR3 sequence is CASSFSGEETQYF. CDR3 coding DNA: TGTGCCAGCAGCTTCTCGGGAGAAGAGACCCAGTACTTC. The chain links TRBV7-3 to TRBJ2-5; weak D call: TRBD2 (6 bases). Trimming shortened V by 3 bases and J by 3 bases, and 8 bases separated the two germline ends. The CDR3 sequence is 13 residues long. CDR1 is SGHTA, CDR2 FQGTGA, per germline. The full variable domain, with the rest looked up from reference TRBV7-3 and TRBJ2-5, is GAGVSQTPSNKVTEKGKYVELRCDPISGHTALYWYRQSLGQGPEFLIYFQGTGAADDSGLPNDRFFAVRPEGSVSTLKIQRTERGDSAVYLCASSFSGEETQYFGPGTRLLVL.

This chain uses TRBV27 with TRBJ2-3, with D possibly being TRBD2 (6 bases). The V end was cut by 0 bases, the J end by 4 bases, with 8 bases between. The germline gives CDR1 MNHEY, CDR2 SMNVEV (reference sequence). This CDR3 has 14 residues. CDR3 in DNA: TGTGCCAGCAGTTTATCGCGGGGCCCAGATACGCAGTATTTT. Translated, it gives CASSLSRGPDTQYF.

The chain carries TRBV30 and TRBJ1-2; D remains unclear. CDR1 and CDR2 from the germline V gene are GTSNPN and SVGIG (reference sequence). V was shortened by 4 bases and J by 4 bases, with 10 bases between the two germline ends. The CDR3 covers 12 residues. CDR3: CAWNSEFYGYTF. CDR3 in DNA: TGTGCCTGGAATTCGGAATTCTATGGCTACACCTTC. The full variable domain, completed using reference TRBV30 and TRBJ1-2, is SQTIHQWPATLVQPVGSPLSLECTVEGTSNPNLYWYRQAAGRGLQLLFYSVGIGQISSEVPQNLSASRPQDRQFILSSKKLLLSDSGFYLCAWNSEFYGYTFGSGTRLTVV.

This chain uses TRBV5-1 with TRBJ2-3; D may be TRBD2 (5 bases). Deletions cut 2 bases from V and 2 bases from J, with 9 bases between. CDR1 is SGHRS, CDR2 YFSETQ, per germline. The CDR3 spans 14 residues. In nucleotides, the CDR3 is TGCGCCAGCAGCTTTTTGAGGGTCACAGATACGCAGTATTTT. Its translation: CASSFLRVTDTQYF. The full variable domain, its missing parts supplied by reference TRBV5-1 and TRBJ2-3, is KAGVTQTPRYLIKTRGQQVTLSCSPISGHRSVSWYQQTPGQGLQFLFEYFSETQRNKGNFPGRFSGRQFSNSRSEMNVSTLELGDSALYLCASSFLRVTDTQYFGPGTRLTVL.

V and J are TRBV27 and TRBJ2-1, with D possibly TRBD2 on 6 matching bases. In germline, CDR1 is MNHEY, CDR2 SMNVEV (reference sequence). V shed 6 bases and J shed 5 bases, with 17 bases lying between them. The CDR3 spans 15 residues. The CDR3 sequence is CASSSDGSFHNEQFF. CDR3 DNA: TGTGCCAGCAGCTCCGACGGGAGTTTCCACAATGAGCAGTTCTTC.

V is TRBV19 and J is TRBJ2-5; D unclear. The CDR3 spans 11 residues. Trimming took 8 bases from V and 5 from J, leaving 9 bases between them. The germline V gene encodes CDR1 LNHDA and CDR2 SQIVND (reference sequence). The CDR3 protein is CASLGRETQYF. In DNA, the CDR3 is TGTGCCAGTTTGGGTCGGGAGACCCAGTACTTC.

This chain connects TRBV29-1 to TRBJ2-7; the D is unclear. V was trimmed by 5 bases and J by 2 bases, leaving 10 bases between them. CDR1 SQVTM and CDR2 ANQGSEA come from the germline V gene. The CDR3 consists of 12 residues. The CDR3 protein is CSVTDVTYEQYF. The CDR3 DNA follows: TGCAGCGTTACAGACGTGACCTACGAGCAGTACTTC.

The rearrangement links TRBV7-3 to TRBJ2-1, with D uncertain. The CDR3 is 16 residues long. Trimming took off 1 base at V and 4 bases at J, with 14 bases between the two ends. Germline-derived CDR1 and CDR2 are SGHTA and FQGTGA. CDR3 sequence reads: CASSLMFSPAYNEQFF. The CDR3 bases are TGTGCCAGCAGCTTAATGTTTAGCCCTGCTTACAATGAGCAGTTCTTC.

V is TRBV29-1 and J is TRBJ2-3; D is undetermined. V lost 4 bases and J 4 bases, leaving 24 bases between the germline ends. CDR1 is SQVTM, CDR2 ANQGSEA, per germline. The CDR3 is 17 amino acids. This CDR3 reads CSVVLVGGTNHADTQYF. CDR3 nucleotides: TGCAGCGTTGTCCTGGTCGGCGGAACCAACCACGCAGATACGCAGTATTTT.